This T cell receptor (beta chain) was sequenced in a study of cytomegalovirus exposure and HLA in healthy donors (dated by TCRdb to 2015 to 2018). The study in broad terms: In an earlier analysis of approximately 500 of the donors, 250 to 350 Gb of sequence data and approximately 120 million unique TCR beta sequences from 180 million or so T cells were reported. An early release that covered more than 550 HLA-typed donors contained approximately 300 gigabases of sequencing data and approximately 85 million unique TCR sequences. Of the 300 to 400 genotyped donors, approximately 83% fell in the genetic ancestry cluster associated with self-reported Caucasian donors. The aim of the study was to test whether cataloging public T cell receptors could identify signatures of past pathogen exposure. The study used immunosequencing to profile the T cell repertoires of 666 subjects and linked those repertoires to cytomegalovirus serostatus. Besides the first cohort of hundreds of subjects, a separate validation cohort made up of 120 or so different subjects was used. High-throughput TCR immunosequencing, statistical association of individual TCRs with disease status, and machine learning were combined to predict cytomegalovirus infection status. A later analysis re-analyzed previously published TCR beta repertoires from 666 donors and added high-resolution HLA genotyping to study TCR occurrence patterns. Rather than using new phenotypic data, the later analysis identified candidate immune exposures from TCR beta sequences and from how often those sequences occurred across donors. An earlier analysis of 587 of the donors used high-throughput TCR beta sequencing to judge whether each TCR beta V gene segment behaved as functional or pseudogenic. Alongside the repertoire data, information on donor age, sex, ethnicity and CMV serostatus was compiled. Genome-wide SNP genotypes for about three fifths of the 666 donors were used in a later genetic analysis, which treated that subset as a discovery cohort. Every discovery cohort repertoire had been produced on one sequencing platform. HLA typing included class I and class II loci at four-digit resolution. The number of typed donors differed by locus: roughly 629-630 for A, B, C, DRB1 and DQB1; approximately 540 for DQA1; 606 for DPA1; and approximately 450 for DPB1. Several DR-DQ haplotypes were treated as single units for association and clustering because of strong linkage in the cohort. Across approximately 400 genotyped donors of the cohort, an average of roughly 230,000 unique TCR beta nucleotide sequences per donor were sequenced, and approximately 19% of those sequences were non-productive. Overall results and qualifications from the work: A few of the identified cytomegalovirus-associated TCR beta chains were confirmed in vitro to be specific for cytomegalovirus antigens. The classifier was reported to diagnose cytomegalovirus status with high specificity and sensitivity in both the original cohort and the validation cohort. In a later analysis, several top co-occurrence clusters were reported to appear linked to parvovirus B19, influenza, CMV and Epstein-Barr virus. Immune exposure information for the cohort was limited to CMV serostatus. A further reported finding was that TCR beta sequences accurately predicted the HLA-A and HLA-B alleles for most subjects in the first cohort. Linkage disequilibrium might explain the correlated functional status among segregating V segments, but an unknown experimental factor could not be excluded. Some 15 rarely observed V segments, including chromosome 9 orphons, were excluded from the earlier analysis of about 600 of the donors because counts were too low. A group of highly shared sequence variants was considered likely to be a technical artifact of the sequencing pipeline. In an earlier analysis of some 640 of the donors, most TCR beta V segments were observed in productive rearrangements about 87% or about 30% of the time, broadly matching IMGT annotations. In the study, 150 to 200 TCR beta chains were listed as associated with cytomegalovirus. According to a later genetic analysis, donors in an Asian-associated ancestry cluster had fewer N-insertions in productive TCRs than the roughly 670-donor mean. Roughly uniform sequencing depth across donors was assumed in presence/absence analyses, although this assumption may not hold. A later analysis found that HLA-associated TCR beta chains were more clonally expanded and had lower generation probabilities than equally common non-associated chains. Strong co-occurrence of HLA alleles, especially DR and DQ, made assigning TCR associations to individual alleles difficult. Most TCR sequences were observed very rarely across donors, whereas some public TCRs were present in many individuals. The authors suggested that the approach could potentially be generalized to other disease states and immunological phenotypes. In a later genetic analysis, a missense DCLRE1C variant was associated with V-gene and J-gene trimming of TCR beta chains, and the association was replicated in an independent cohort. Because HLA typing was missing for some donors at each locus, association tests included only the typed subset. In a later analysis, TCR association rates were found to vary across HLA loci, with the most associated TCRs seen for DRB1 alleles and the fewest for HLA-C alleles. In this cohort, only TCR beta chains were sequenced, and detectable features were limited by the absence of alpha or paired-chain data. A later analysis associated 15,000 to 20,000 TCR beta sequences with specific HLA alleles at a false discovery rate of 0.05. Most CMV-associated TCR beta chains appeared to be HLA-restricted in a later analysis, and the HLA associations seemed to be driven largely by CMV exposure.

Library construction relied on the immunoSEQ multiplex PCR assay. A mixture of 60 forward primers for TCR Vbeta segments and 13 reverse primers for TCR Jbeta segments was used in the multiplex PCR. The CDR3 region of rearranged TCR beta genes was amplified from genomic DNA with a multiplex PCR assay. The Illumina HiSeq System was used to sequence the amplified TCR beta libraries as 87-base-pair reads. On the study's bioinformatics: A later analysis tallied around 80 million unique TCR beta chains across the roughly 610 repertoires, and approximately 9.9 million of those chains were shared by two or more donors. To remove PCR and sequencing errors, raw reads were error-corrected and collapsed into unique sequences using a nearest-neighbor algorithm that merged closely related sequences. Alignment of CDR3 sequences to IMGT reference sequences was used to assign V, D and J gene segments. Each retained sequence needed at least a six-nucleotide match to both a V gene segment and a J gene segment. A rearrangement counted as productive if the CDR3 had no stop codons and remained in frame with V and J, and every other rearrangement counted as non-productive. Following IMGT convention, CDR3 was defined as the stretch from the second conserved V-encoded cysteine up to the conserved J-encoded phenylalanine. Sequences without an unambiguous match to a single V gene segment were excluded from the earlier analysis of several hundred of the donors. In an earlier analysis of several hundred of the donors, V segments were called functional above 56.7% productive rearrangements and were called segregating when the between-donor standard deviation exceeded 5%. A statistical classification framework was developed to diagnose cytomegalovirus status using the catalog of TCR beta chain sequences. In a later analysis, TCR nucleotide sequences were compared against IMGT/GENE-DB human TR gene sequences so that V and J genes could be assigned. In a later analysis, CDR3 sequences and most-parsimonious VDJ recombination scenarios were assigned using the TCRdist pipeline. In a later analysis, each TCR beta chain was defined by its CDR3 amino acid sequence together with its V-gene family, and reads without a unique V-gene family were excluded. To address suspected cross-contamination and a sequencing artifact, a later analysis removed a few hundred highly shared, low-generation-probability nucleotide sequences. In a later analysis, a clonal expansion index was calculated for each public chain from normalized within-repertoire ranks of inferred template counts. Generation probabilities in a later analysis came from a VDJ recombination model fitted to out-of-frame rearrangements, and those results were checked against IGoR. In a later analysis, TCR-TCR, TCR-HLA and TCR-CMV co-occurrence was scored with hypergeometric tests, and a repertoire-size bias correction was applied to TCR pairs. False discovery rates were estimated in a later analysis by permuting HLA or CMV assignments 20 times. In a later analysis, co-occurring TCRs were grouped with DBSCAN, and TCRdist sequence similarity was added when clustering was performed within HLA-allele-positive subsets. Repertoires with fewer than 30,000 or more than 120,000 public chains, plus five repertoires with anomalous nucleotide sharing, were excluded from co-occurrence clustering. The immuneACCESS repertoire file appears here via TCRdb, limited to in-frame rearrangements. These files lack a portion of the clones; in checked studies, under half of the deficit traces to unresolved V genes, and the cause of the others is not known. That table furnishes V, J and clone size, whereas the DNA furnished D and trimming. The sample includes roughly 120,000 clones, with approximately 78% observed a single time. The top ten hold 8.2% of the sample.

Turning to this clone: The antigen it recognizes is unknown. Per-nucleotide qualities are absent, and no much larger clonotype sits a single base away.

In total, about 650 healthy bone marrow donors made up the cohort. At the time of sampling, all cohort members were nominally healthy, though unrecorded immune exposures were likely present. The donor was CMV seropositive and was included in the group of about 290 seropositive cohort members. Every donor gave a peripheral blood sample, and the peripheral blood mononuclear cells from that sample were used for TCR beta sequencing. The Qiagen DNeasy Blood Extraction Kit was used to extract genomic DNA from the blood cell samples. Sequenced material: PBMCs. This clonotype was obtained from a woman between 40 and 55 years old in good health and CMV-seropositive.

The bases are TGTGCTAGTGGCTCCCCTCTCCAGGGGAGTTGGAATCAGCCCCAGCATTTT. Translation gives CASGSPLQGSWNQPQHF. The sequence links TRBV12-5 to TRBJ1-5, and TRBD1 may be the D gene, going by 6 matching bases. The CDR3 measures 17 amino acids from cysteine to phenylalanine. Only the CDR3 region is kept as DNA, spanning 51 bases read in frame from base 1. Taken from the germline V gene, the CDR1 and CDR2 loops are LGHNT and FRNRAP. V and J are truncated by 6 bases and 4 bases respectively, leaving an intervening sequence of 22 bases. The full variable domain, completed from the reference TRBV12-5 and TRBJ1-5 proteins outside the CDR3, reads DARVTQTPRHKVTEMGQEVTMRCQPILGHNTVFWYRQTMMQGLELLAYFRNRAPLDDSGMPKDRFSAEMPDATLATLKIQPSEPRDSAVYFCASGSPLQGSWNQPQHFGDGTRLSIL.